Listed below are T cell receptor beta chains from one sample, sequenced in a study of OX40 agonist ivuxolimab in advanced cancers. Assay: immunoSEQ multiplex PCR; the TCRdb copy retains only in-frame clones and omits some. Of about 45,000 clones detected, about nine tenths appear once; the ten largest clones hold 1.1%. The material was CD4+ or CD8+ T cells sorted from blood, obtained in a trial of the OX40 agonist ivuxolimab. The origin of the receptors is an adult with an advanced solid tumor such as melanoma, head and neck, liver or kidney cancer. The CDR3 runs from the conserved cysteine through the conserved F or W. The order of the fields is clone size, J gene, CDR3 length, V gene, D gene, CDR3 DNA, CDR3 protein. D genes are given only for firm matches. Clone size is given for some rows only: seen once, a few or many times, or a class if the clone is expanded.

>few|TRBJ1-1|13|TRBV30|.
TGTGCGTTGCAGGGACTCATTAACACTGAAGCTTTCTTT
CALQGLINTEAFF
>.|TRBJ1-5|14|TRBV9|.
TGTGCCAGCAGCGTGGGACTTGACAATCAGCCCCAGCATTTT
CASSVGLDNQPQHF
>.|TRBJ2-2|15|TRBV9|.
TGTGCCAGCAGCACCTCCCCAAGCACCACCGGGGAGCTGTTTTTT
CASSTSPSTTGELFF
>.|TRBJ1-5|14|TRBV18|.
TGTGCCAGCTCACCCCGACAGGGCAATCAGCCCCAGCATTTT
CASSPRQGNQPQHF
>once|TRBJ2-1|14|TRBV19|.
TGTGCCAGTAGTATAGAGGGGAAATACAATGAGCAGTTCTTC
CASSIEGKYNEQFF
>.|TRBJ2-1|14|TRBV29-1|.
TGCAGCGTTGCGAGCGGCCTCCCCAATGGTGAGCAGTTCTTC
CSVASGLPNGEQFF
>.|TRBJ1-2|12|TRBV15|.
TGTGCCACCAGCAGAGGTCGGTATGGCTACACCTTC
CATSRGRYGYTF
>once|TRBJ2-3|15|TRBV5-4|TRBD2
TGTGCCAGCAGCTTGAGGCGGGGGAATTCAGATACGCAGTATTTT
CASSLRRGNSDTQYF
>.|TRBJ2-1|11|TRBV20-1|.
TGCAGTGCGCCCTTCCACAATGAGCAGTTCTTC
CSAPFHNEQFF
>.|TRBJ2-2|16|TRBV7-3|TRBD2
TGTGCCAGCAGTTTGGGGAATAGCGGGAGACGGGGGGAGCTGTTTTTT
CASSLGNSGRRGELFF
>.|TRBJ2-5|15|TRBV5-1|TRBD1
TGCGCCAGCAGCCAACAGGGGCTTCGGCAAGAGACCCAGTACTTC
CASSQQGLRQETQYF
>.|TRBJ2-5|17|TRBV18|TRBD2
TGTGCCAGCTCACGCCTACCGACTAGCGGGAGCCAAGAGACCCAGTACTTC
CASSRLPTSGSQETQYF
>.|TRBJ2-1|14|TRBV4-3|.
TGCGCCAGCAGCCAAGATCGGATTTACAATGAGCAGTTCTTC
CASSQDRIYNEQFF
>.|TRBJ2-1|13|TRBV28|TRBD1
TGTGCCAGCCTTTTGACAGGGTACCATGAGCAGTTCTTC
CASLLTGYHEQFF
>.|TRBJ2-3|17|TRBV5-1|.
TGCGCCAGCAGCTCGGCTTTGAGCGGAGGGAGCACAGATACGCAGTATTTT
CASSSALSGGSTDTQYF
>few|TRBJ2-2|15|TRBV5-1|.
TGCGCCAGCAGCTTGGCTACAGGGAACACCGGGGAGCTGTTTTTT
CASSLATGNTGELFF
>few|TRBJ2-6|19|TRBV4-1|TRBD1
TGCGCCAGCAGCCAAGGACGACAGGGGTTAAGCTCTGGGGCCAACGTCCTGACTTTC
CASSQGRQGLSSGANVLTF
>.|TRBJ2-3|14|TRBV28|.
TGTGCCACAGGGGCCGTGGCAAGCACAGATACGCAGTATTTT
CATGAVASTDTQYF
>.|TRBJ1-1|13|TRBV6-6|.
TGTGCCAGCAGGTCAGGGGAGGGCACTGAAGCTTTCTTT
CASRSGEGTEAFF
>.|TRBJ2-5|17|TRBV7-9|TRBD2
TGTGCCAGCAGCGCCGGGACTAGCGGGATTAATCAAGAGACCCAGTACTTC
CASSAGTSGINQETQYF
>.|TRBJ2-4|14|TRBV6-1|.
TGTGCCCATTCTCCTGAGGATGTCAAAAACATTCAGTACTTC
CAHSPEDVKNIQYF
>once|TRBJ2-3|16|TRBV14|TRBD2
TGTGCCAGCAGCCCCCTAGCGGGAAGGGGCACAGATACGCAGTATTTT
CASSPLAGRGTDTQYF
>.|TRBJ1-4|14|TRBV5-4|.
TGTGCCAGCAAACTTGGTCTTACTAATGAAAAACTGTTTTTT
CASKLGLTNEKLFF
>.|TRBJ1-1|11|TRBV4-2|.
TGTGCCAGCAGCCAAGATACGGAAGCTTTCTTT
CASSQDTEAFF
>.|TRBJ2-7|13|TRBV27|TRBD2
TGTGCCAGCAGTTTACTAGCGGATTACGAGCAGTACTTC
CASSLLADYEQYF
>few|TRBJ2-6|12|TRBV30|.
TGTGCCTGGAGCCCTGGGGCCAACGTCCTGACTTTC
CAWSPGANVLTF
>once|TRBJ1-3|20|TRBV5-4|.
TGTGCCAGCAGCTTGGGCCCCCTTGGGAGCGGACTGAGCTCTGGAAACACCATATATTTT
CASSLGPLGSGLSSGNTIYF
>.|TRBJ2-1|13|TRBV25-1|.
TGTGCCAGCGGAAATTCTAAATACAATGAGCAGTTCTTC
CASGNSKYNEQFF
>.|TRBJ2-3|16|TRBV7-8|.
TGTGCCAGCAGCTTAATAGCGGATTCCAACACAGATACGCAGTATTTT
CASSLIADSNTDTQYF
>few|TRBJ1-2|15|TRBV27|TRBD1
TGTGCCAGCAGCTCCATGGGACAGGGGGGGAGTGGCTACACCTTC
CASSSMGQGGSGYTF
>.|TRBJ1-1|12|TRBV5-8|.
TGTGCCAGCAGCTTGGGACAAAGAGGAGCTTTCTTT
CASSLGQRGAFF
>.|TRBJ2-2|16|TRBV5-6|TRBD2
TGTGCCAGCAGCCTAGGACTAGCGGGGGGAGCCGGGGAGCTGTTTTTT
CASSLGLAGGAGELFF
>.|TRBJ2-3|15|TRBV28|TRBD2
TGTGCCAGCAGTTTCGCTAGCGGGGGCACAGATACGCAGTATTTT
CASSFASGGTDTQYF
>.|TRBJ2-5|14|TRBV10-3|.
TGTGCCATCAGTGAGTCTACTAGACAAGAGACCCAGTACTTC
CAISESTRQETQYF
>.|TRBJ1-1|15|TRBV6-1|.
TGTGCCAGCAGTGAATGGGCAGGGATGAACACTGAAGCTTTCTTT
CASSEWAGMNTEAFF
>few|TRBJ1-1|12|TRBV19|.
TGTGCCAGTAGTCTTACACGAGCTGAAGCTTTCTTT
CASSLTRAEAFF
>.|TRBJ2-3|11|TRBV20-1|.
TGCAGTCTCAAACGCACAGATACGCAGTATTTT
CSLKRTDTQYF
>.|TRBJ2-1|12|TRBV5-4|.
TGTGCCAGCAGCTTGGATAATAATGAGCAGTTCTTC
CASSLDNNEQFF
>.|TRBJ2-5|15|TRBV7-3|TRBD1
TGTGCCAGCAGTTTAACGACAGGGCCCCAAGAGACCCAGTACTTC
CASSLTTGPQETQYF
>few|TRBJ1-5|14|TRBV28|TRBD1
TGTGCCAGCAGTTTTGGGACAGGGCAAGGGCCCCAGCATTTT
CASSFGTGQGPQHF
>few|TRBJ2-1|15|TRBV7-9|.
TGTGCCAGCAGTACCCGGGACTCCAACTACAATGAGCAGTTCTTC
CASSTRDSNYNEQFF
>.|TRBJ2-3|15|TRBV7-2|TRBD2
TGTGCCAGCAGCTTACTTGCGGGAGGAACAGATACGCAGTATTTT
CASSLLAGGTDTQYF
>.|TRBJ2-7|13|TRBV14|.
TGTGCCAGCAGCCAAGAGGAGCATCTCGAGCAGTACTTC
CASSQEEHLEQYF
>once|TRBJ2-5|16|TRBV11-2|TRBD2
TGTGCCAGCAGCGAGACTAGCGTGAGGGCCGGAGAGACCCAGTACTTC
CASSETSVRAGETQYF